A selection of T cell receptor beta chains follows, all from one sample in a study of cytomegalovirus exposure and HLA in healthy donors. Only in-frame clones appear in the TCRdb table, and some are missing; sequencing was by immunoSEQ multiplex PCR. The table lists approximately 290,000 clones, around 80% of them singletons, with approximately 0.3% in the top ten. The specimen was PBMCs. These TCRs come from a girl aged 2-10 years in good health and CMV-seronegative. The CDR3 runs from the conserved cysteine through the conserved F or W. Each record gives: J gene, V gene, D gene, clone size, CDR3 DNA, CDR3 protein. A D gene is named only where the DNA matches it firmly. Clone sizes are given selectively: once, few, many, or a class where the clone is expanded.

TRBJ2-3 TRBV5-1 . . TGCGCCAGCAGCTCCCTCGCAAGGGGGGGAAGCACAGATACGCAGTATTTT CASSSLARGGSTDTQYF
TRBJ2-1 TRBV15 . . TGTGCCACCAGCAGAGGGACCTGGGGGGACAATGAGCAGTTCTTC CATSRGTWGDNEQFF
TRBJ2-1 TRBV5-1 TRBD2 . TGCGCCAGCAGCTGGGGACTAGCGGGCTACAATGAGCAGTTCTTC CASSWGLAGYNEQFF
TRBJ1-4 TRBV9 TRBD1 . TGTGCCAGCAGCCGAGGACAGGGGAGTAATGAAAAACTGTTTTTT CASSRGQGSNEKLFF
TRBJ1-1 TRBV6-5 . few TGTGCCAGCAAGAGGACGGGCCCGGGGGACACTGAAGCTTTCTTT CASKRTGPGDTEAFF
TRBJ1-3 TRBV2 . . TGTGCCAGCATGAGGGACTGGGGAAACACCATATATTTT CASMRDWGNTIYF
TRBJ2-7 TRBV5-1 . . TGCGCCAGCAAGTACGGGTCTAACGAGCAGTACTTC CASKYGSNEQYF
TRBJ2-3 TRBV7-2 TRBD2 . TGTGCCAGCAGCTTAGTCGGCTCTAGCGGGGGGACCAGCACAGATACGCAGTATTTT CASSLVGSSGGTSTDTQYF
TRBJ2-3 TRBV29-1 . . TGCAGCGTTGCGATCGACAGCCCAGATACGCAGTATTTT CSVAIDSPDTQYF
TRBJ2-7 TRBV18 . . TGTGCCAGCTCACCACCGGCCAGCGCAACCTACGAGCAGTACTTC CASSPPASATYEQYF